Presented here are 30 T cell receptor beta chains from one specimen sequenced in a study of blood T cell repertoires in COVID-19 (TCRdb year 2020). The receptor library was made with the immunoSEQ multiplex PCR assay. Sourced from immuneACCESS, this table was stored by TCRdb with only in-frame sequences that have V and J called. A share of the clones is absent; for the studies checked, an unresolved V gene accounts for under half, and the remainder has no known explanation. This sample lists fewer than 85,000 clones; 84% were detected once. The ten largest clonotypes hold 28% of the sample. Sequencing used peripheral blood. All receptors derive from a human donor in a cohort sampled during active COVID-19.

The chain combines TRBV3-1 (or the pseudogene TRBV3-2) with TRBJ2-3, with TRBD2 identical over 7 bases. Per germline, CDR1 LGHDT and CDR2 YNNKEL (reference sequence). The junction had 7 bases not matched to a gene; V was cut back by 1 base and J by 6 bases. The CDR3 consists of 15 residues. The CDR3 DNA sequence: TGTGCCAGCAGCCAAGCGGGACTACCCGGTGATACGCAGTATTTT. Encoded protein: CASSQAGLPGDTQYF.

V is TRBV18 and J is TRBJ1-3, with 8 nucleotides matching TRBD1. Germline assignment: CDR1 KGHSH and CDR2 LQKENI. Trimming removed 3 bases from V and 0 bases from J; junction bases left unmatched: 4. This CDR3 has 16 amino acids. CDR3 in DNA: TGTGCCAGCTCACCCCGGGACAGGCGCTCTGGAAACACCATATATTTT. This encodes CASSPRDRRSGNTIYF.

This rearrangement joins TRBV7-8 to TRBJ1-1; D gene ambiguous. The V and J ends lost 5 bases and 0 bases respectively, with 16 bases between them. The germline V gene encodes CDR1 SGHVS and CDR2 FQNEAQ. The CDR3 covers 16 residues. The DNA for the CDR3 is TGTGCCAGCAGCCCCCGGACTGATCCTCTGAACACTGAAGCTTTCTTT. It is translated as CASSPRTDPLNTEAFF.

With respect to this clone: Germline is not matched at one junction end, which may reflect a read error. The rearrangement uses TRBV2 and TRBJ1-2; TRBD1 agrees at 8 bases. Germline assignment: CDR1 SNHLY and CDR2 FYNNEI. There are 13 residues in the CDR3. The CDR3 sequence: CASRDGTGTRGAF. DNA for the CDR3: TGTGCCAGCAGAGACGGGACAGGCACAAGAGGTGCCTTC.

The chain is built from TRBV25-1 and TRBJ2-2, with D perhaps matching TRBD2 (6 bases). CDR1 and CDR2 from the germline V gene are MGHDK and SYGVNS. Trimming cost V 7 bases and J 7 bases, with 19 bases left between them. The CDR3 spans 15 residues. In nucleotides, the CDR3 is TGTGCCAGCACCCCGGGACTCCAGTCGGGCGGGGAGCTGTTTTTT. Translated: CASTPGLQSGGELFF.

This sequence joins TRBV7-9 and TRBJ2-3; D is undetermined. V lost 3 bases, J lost 6 bases, and 10 bases lay in between. CDR1 is SEHNR, CDR2 FQNEAQ, per germline (reference sequence). The CDR3 sequence is 13 residues long. The CDR3 region has the DNA TGTGCCAGCAGCTTCGAACCAGCGGATACGCAGTATTTT. Translated: CASSFEPADTQYF.

The gene calls are TRBV19 and TRBJ2-5, with D possibly being TRBD2 (5 bases). Germline loops: CDR1 LNHDA, CDR2 SQIVND (reference sequence). The V end lost 5 bases, the J end lost 7 bases, and 14 bases lay between the germline ends. This CDR3 spans 13 amino acids. The CDR3 nucleotides are TGTGCCAGTAGTCTGGGCCTCGGAGGGACCCAGTACTTC. It is translated as CASSLGLGGTQYF.

The genes are TRBV4-1 and TRBJ2-2, with 8 bases that match TRBD1. Germline trimming cut 0 bases from V and 4 bases from J; bases unmatched to any gene: 7. The germline CDR1 and CDR2 sequences are MGHRA and YSYEKL. CDR3 length: 17 amino acids. In nucleotides, the CDR3 is TGCGCCAGCAGCCAAGAGACACAGGGGGTACTCACCGGGGAGCTGTTTTTT. Residues: CASSQETQGVLTGELFF.

The chain uses TRBV5-1 and TRBJ2-3; 8 nucleotides match TRBD2. Germline V CDR1 and CDR2: SGHRS, YFSETQ. The trim removed 1 base at V and 2 bases at J, leaving 6 bases unmatched. The length of the CDR3 is 16 residues. For the CDR3, the DNA is TGCGCCAGCAGCTTGTACGTAGCGGGGTCCACAGATACGCAGTATTTT. This encodes CASSLYVAGSTDTQYF.

The rearrangement links TRBV9 to TRBJ2-3; no reliable D call. The length of the CDR3 is 15 residues. The ends were cut back, 2 bases at V and 0 bases at J, with 10 bases in the middle. The V gene's germline CDR1 is SGDLS and CDR2 YYNGEE. CDR3 DNA sequence: TGTGCCAGCAGCGTGGGCTCCCTAAGCACAGATACGCAGTATTTT. It codes for CASSVGSLSTDTQYF. The whole variable domain, remainder taken from reference TRBV9 and TRBJ2-3, is DSGVTQTPKHLITATGQRVTLRCSPRSGDLSVYWYQQSLDQGLQFLIQYYNGEERAKGNILERFSAQQFPDLHSELNLSSLELGDSALYFCASSVGSLSTDTQYFGPGTRLTVL.

This chain links TRBV28 with TRBJ1-2; D is uncertain. The CDR3 loop spans 12 amino acids. Trimming removed 1 base at V and 8 bases at J, with 8 bases between. The germline gives CDR1 MDHEN, CDR2 SYDVKM. CDR3 nucleotides: TGTGCCAGCAGTTTATTGTCCTACGGCTACACCTTC. It codes for CASSLLSYGYTF.

This sequence joins TRBV5-1 and TRBJ2-7; 7 nucleotides line up with TRBD1. The germline CDR1 and CDR2 sequences are SGHRS and YFSETQ. CDR3 size: 15 residues. V shed 0 bases, J shed 4 bases, and the junction held 7 bases outside the gene matches. The CDR3 region has the DNA TGCGCCAGCAGCTTGGTGACAGGGCCGCCTTACGAGCAGTACTTC. Its protein product is CASSLVTGPPYEQYF.

The rearrangement uses TRBV12-3 or TRBV12-4 and TRBJ1-1; TRBD1 matches at 7 bases. J lost 6 bases, V lost 2 bases, and 3 bases had no gene match. The CDR3 totals 13 residues. CDR3 DNA sequence: TGTGCCAGCAGTTTAAGGGGGCGCGCTGAAGCTTTCTTT. Translation gives CASSLRGRAEAFF.

The V and J genes are TRBV5-4 and TRBJ2-5, with D possibly being TRBD2 (5 bases). The ends were cut back, 0 bases at V and 1 base at J, with 7 bases in the middle. The CDR3 is 14 amino acids. CDR1 is SGHNT and CDR2 is YYREEE in the germline V gene (reference sequence). The CDR3 reads CASSLAGIQETQYF. The DNA of the CDR3 is TGTGCCAGCAGCTTGGCCGGGATCCAAGAGACCCAGTACTTC.

On this clone: This specimen includes other DNA sequences encoding the same CDR3. This sequence joins TRBV12-3 or TRBV12-4 and TRBJ1-5, with unresolved D. The germline V and J ends were trimmed by 4 bases and 4 bases, with 5 bases remaining between them. This CDR3 spans 12 amino acids. The CDR3 bases are TGTGCCAGCAGTTCGGGGAATCAGCCCCAGCATTTT. Translated: CASSSGNQPQHF.

This chain links TRBV28 with TRBJ2-7; TRBD1 agrees at 8 bases. CDR1 is MDHEN and CDR2 is SYDVKM in the germline V gene. Trimming at V came to 5 bases and at J to 2 bases, leaving 2 bases not matched to a gene. The CDR3 sequence is 13 residues long. The CDR3 here is CASSRTGPYEQYF. The CDR3 bases are TGTGCCAGCAGTAGGACAGGGCCCTACGAGCAGTACTTC.

The chain uses TRBV2 and TRBJ1-2; D gene unclear. The V end lost 2 bases, the J end lost 8 bases, and 18 bases lay between the germline ends. Germline loops: CDR1 SNHLY, CDR2 FYNNEI. The CDR3 has 15 amino acids. Here the CDR3 DNA reads TGTGCCAGCAGTGAATTGAGACGAGGCGTAGAAGGCTACACCTTC. Translating gives CASSELRRGVEGYTF.

This chain connects TRBV4-3 to TRBJ1-4; D uncertain. Trimming stripped 2 bases from V and 6 bases from J, with 19 bases between. This CDR3 is 17 amino acids long. Germline V lookup: CDR1 LGHNA, CDR2 YSLEER. CDR3 nucleotides: TGCGCCAGCAGCCAATCCCTCGACCGGCTTCAGGATGAAAAACTGTTTTTT. Its protein is CASSQSLDRLQDEKLFF.

J is TRBJ1-1 and V is TRBV13; TRBD1 matches 7 bases. Germline V CDR1 and CDR2: PRHDT, FYEKMQ (reference sequence). V dropped 6 bases and J dropped 0; count of bases not matched to a gene: 7. The CDR3 has 15 amino acids. CDR3 sequence reads: CASRDRQVMNTEAFF. For the CDR3, the DNA is TGTGCCAGCAGGGACAGGCAGGTGATGAACACTGAAGCTTTCTTT.

The rearrangement joins TRBV5-1 to TRBJ1-4, with D possibly TRBD1 on 6 matching bases. The CDR3 runs to 17 residues. V gave up 1 base and J gave up 4 bases, with 17 bases separating them. Germline CDR1 and CDR2: SGHRS and YFSETQ. The DNA for the CDR3 is TGCGCCAGCAGCTTGTCGGGTCCCGGCAGGGGTAATGAAAAACTGTTTTTT. It yields the protein CASSLSGPGRGNEKLFF.

The rearrangement joins TRBV7-2 to TRBJ1-1, with TRBD1 matching 10 bases. In germline, CDR1 is SGHTA, CDR2 FQGNSA. J gave up 5 bases and V 6 bases, and 6 bases lay outside the gene matches. The length of the CDR3 is 14 residues. CDR3 sequence reads: CASSFGQGGTEAFF. In DNA form, the CDR3 reads TGTGCCAGCAGTTTTGGACAGGGGGGGACTGAAGCTTTCTTT.

The CDR3 region is CASSALIGGALKAFF. CDR3 sequence (DNA): TGTGCCAGCAGTGCCTTAATAGGGGGGGCCTTAAAAGCTTTCTTT. The V call is TRBV27, the J call TRBJ1-1, with a weak D call TRBD1 (6 bases). Germline V lookup: CDR1 MNHEY, CDR2 SMNVEV (reference sequence). This CDR3 spans 15 amino acids. Between the trimmed V and J ends, which lost 5 bases and 9 bases, there was a span of 22 bases.

The chain has TRBV3-1 (or the pseudogene TRBV3-2) and TRBJ2-7; 12 bases match TRBD1. Unmatched junction bases numbered 3, after V lost 3 bases and J lost 3 bases. Germline values: CDR1 LGHDT, CDR2 YNNKEL (reference sequence). This CDR3 region has 15 residues. For the CDR3, the DNA is TGTGCCAGCAGCCACGGGACAGGGGGCCTCTACGAGCAGTACTTC. This codes for CASSHGTGGLYEQYF.

The gene calls are TRBV18 and TRBJ1-6; no clear D. Germline values: CDR1 KGHSH, CDR2 LQKENI. This CDR3 has 18 residues. Trimming shortened V by 1 base and J by 0 bases, and 13 bases separated the two germline ends. CDR3 DNA: TGTGCCAGCTCACCACTAGAGATCGGGAGCTCCTATAATTCACCCCTCCACTTT. Translating it yields CASSPLEIGSSYNSPLHF.

The chain carries TRBV7-8 and TRBJ2-5, with unresolved D. V was shortened by 2 bases and J by 3 bases, with 7 bases between the two germline ends. The CDR3 spans 13 residues. Germline assignment: CDR1 SGHVS and CDR2 FQNEAQ. The chain's CDR3 is CASSLLPEETQYF. The CDR3, as DNA: TGTGCCAGCAGCTTACTCCCAGAAGAGACCCAGTACTTC. Complete variable domain (other parts from reference TRBV7-8 and TRBJ2-5): GAGVSQSPRYKVAKRGQDVALRCDPISGHVSLFWYQQALGQGPEFLTYFQNEAQLDKSGLPSDRFFAERPEGSVSTLKIQRTQQEDSAVYLCASSLLPEETQYFGPGTRLLVL.

This clone has just one count. The rearrangement joins TRBV5-5 to TRBJ1-6; D gene uncertain. The germline V gene encodes CDR1 SGHKS and CDR2 YYEKEE (reference sequence). The V end lost 1 base, the J end lost 14 bases, and 16 bases lay between the germline ends. CDR3 length: 14 amino acids. Written as DNA, the CDR3 is TGTGCCAGCAGCTTGTGGTCTGACACAAATTCCCTCCACTTT. It encodes CASSLWSDTNSLHF.

This rearrangement joins TRBV9 to TRBJ2-2; 8 positions match TRBD2. From germline, CDR1 is SGDLS and CDR2 YYNGEE. This CDR3 region has 17 residues. The V gene end was trimmed by 4 bases and the J gene end by 2 bases; junction bases not matched to a gene: 10. The CDR3 region has the DNA TGTGCCAGCAGCCCTAAAACCGGGGGGGCAAACACCGGGGAGCTGTTTTTT. It specifies CASSPKTGGANTGELFF.

The chain links TRBV29-1 to TRBJ2-2; 7 bases align to TRBD1. CDR3 size: 12 residues. Losses at the gene ends were 7 bases for V and 4 bases for J; bases not matched to a gene: 3. In germline, CDR1 is SQVTM, CDR2 ANQGSEA. DNA for the CDR3: TGCAGCGCTACAGGGGCCACCGGGGAGCTGTTTTTT. Its protein is CSATGATGELFF.

This chain uses TRBV2 with TRBJ2-7, with 8 bases matching TRBD2. V lost 6 bases and J lost 8; bases outside the gene matches: 6. CDR1 is SNHLY, CDR2 FYNNEI, per germline. The CDR3 spans 12 residues. Here the CDR3 DNA reads TGTGCCAGCAGGGCGGGAGGAGGGAAGCAGTACTTC. This encodes CASRAGGGKQYF.

CDR3 sequence reads: CASSRGQHTEAFF. CDR3 in DNA: TGTGCCAGCTCACGGGGACAGCACACTGAAGCTTTCTTT. The rearrangement links TRBV18 to TRBJ1-1; 7 bases line up with TRBD1. V shed 4 bases, J shed 3 bases, and the junction held 2 bases outside the gene matches. The CDR3 spans 13 residues. Germline V lookup: CDR1 KGHSH, CDR2 LQKENI.